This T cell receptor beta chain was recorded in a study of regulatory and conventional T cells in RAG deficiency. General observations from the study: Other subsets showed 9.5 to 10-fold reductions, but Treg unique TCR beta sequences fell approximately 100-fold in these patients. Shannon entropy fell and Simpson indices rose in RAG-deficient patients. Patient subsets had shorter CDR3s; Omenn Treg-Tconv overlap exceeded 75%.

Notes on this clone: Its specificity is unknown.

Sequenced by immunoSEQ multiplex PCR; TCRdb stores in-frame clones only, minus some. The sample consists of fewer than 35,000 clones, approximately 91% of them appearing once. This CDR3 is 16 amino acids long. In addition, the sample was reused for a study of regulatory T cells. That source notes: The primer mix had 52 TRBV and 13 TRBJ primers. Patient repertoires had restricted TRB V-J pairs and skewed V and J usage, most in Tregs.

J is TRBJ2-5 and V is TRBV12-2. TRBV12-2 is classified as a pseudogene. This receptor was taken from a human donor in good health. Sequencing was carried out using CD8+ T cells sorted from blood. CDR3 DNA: TGTGCAAGTCGCTTAGAGGGGACCGGGATTAAAGAGACCCAGTACTTC. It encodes CASRLEGTGIKETQYF.